These 32 T cell receptor beta chains share one sample of origin, sequenced in a study of human T cells and chemical hapten exposure. TCRdb reanalysed the RACE reads using MiXCR and keeps one entry per CDR3 protein. This table holds some 380,000 distinct CDR3 sequences, more than 4.5% found once. Time point specified: patch test 1, 2 weeks after DPC sensitization. As to treatment: therapeutic diphenylcyclopropenone sensitization with weekly scalp DPC. Sequencing was performed on whole blood, taken in connection with sensitization to the hapten diphenylcyclopropenone (DPC). The source is a woman in her 50s with alopecia areata. Some clones in this sample may be carry-over from other donors' samples.

The chain couples TRBV5-6 to TRBJ1-1, with TRBD1 matching over 10 bases. Unmatched junction bases numbered 9, after V lost 3 bases and J lost 10 bases. Germline lookup yields CDR1 SGHDT and CDR2 YYEEEE. This CDR3 is built from 14 residues. CDR3 amino acids: CASSYGTGVFGAFF. CDR3 coding DNA: TGTGCCAGCAGCTACGGGACAGGGGTCTTTGGAGCTTTCTTT.

This clonotype was detected many times. The CDR3 DNA sequence: TGTGCCAGCAGCCTACTAGCGGGAGTTATAGATACGCAGTATTTT. Translation: CASSLLAGVIDTQYF. The chain combines TRBV28 with TRBJ2-3; 11 bases align to TRBD2. CDR1 and CDR2 (germline): MDHEN, SYDVKM. Losses at the gene ends were 6 bases for V and 5 bases for J; bases not matched to a gene: 7. The CDR3 consists of 15 residues.

The rearrangement links TRBV7-9 to TRBJ2-7; D could derive from TRBD1 or TRBD2 (5 bases each). CDR1 and CDR2 (germline): SEHNR, FQNEAQ (reference sequence). The V and J ends lost 3 bases and 4 bases respectively, with 13 bases between them. This CDR3 comprises 14 residues. DNA for the CDR3: TGTGCCAGCAGCTTGGGACGCCGAATTTACGAGCAGTACTTC. It is translated as CASSLGRRIYEQYF.

This chain uses TRBV6-1 with TRBJ1-5; possible D gene TRBD1, 6 bases. V was trimmed by 1 base and J by 6 bases, leaving 13 bases between them. The CDR3 loop spans 15 amino acids. The germline V gene encodes CDR1 MNHNS and CDR2 SASEGT. CDR3 coding DNA: TGTGCCAGCAGTGAAGACCCCGGGGGCATTCAGCCCCAGCATTTT. Protein sequence: CASSEDPGGIQPQHF.

This clonotype has at least ten counts. V and J are TRBV20-1 and TRBJ2-1; TRBD2 matches at 10 bases. The CDR3 is 13 amino acids. CDR1 and CDR2 from the germline V gene are DFQATT and SNEGSKA (reference sequence). V lost 6 bases, J lost 8 bases, and 7 bases stayed unmatched. CDR3 residues: CSAVSGGADEQFF. The CDR3 nucleotides read TGCAGTGCAGTAAGCGGGGGGGCTGATGAGCAGTTCTTC.

Notes on this clonotype: This clone may be a read error of a much larger clone one base away. V gene TRBV12-3 or TRBV12-4 combines with J gene TRBJ1-6; D is undetermined. The CDR3 loop spans 14 amino acids. Here the CDR3 reads CPSRTSSYNSPLHF. CDR3 sequence (DNA): TGTCCCAGTCGTACCAGCTCCTATAATTCACCCCTCCACTTT.

This clonotype turned up a few times. The chain recombines TRBV20-1 with TRBJ1-4, with a possible D match to TRBD1 (5 bases). The ends were cut back, 1 base at V and 7 bases at J, with 10 bases in the middle. This CDR3 has 13 amino acids. Germline V lookup: CDR1 DFQATT, CDR2 SNEGSKA (reference sequence). The CDR3: CSARAAGIEKLFF. The CDR3, as DNA: TGCAGTGCTAGAGCGGCAGGGATTGAAAAACTGTTTTTT.

This clonotype was recorded a few times. This rearrangement joins TRBV7-8 to TRBJ2-7; D may correspond to TRBD1 or TRBD2 (6 bases each). Germline V gene data show CDR1 as SGHVS and CDR2 as FQNEAQ. The CDR3 runs 15 residues. Trimming pared 7 bases from V and 3 bases from J, leaving 19 bases between. The CDR3 reads CASTDPGATNYEQYF. CDR3 bases: TGTGCCAGCACCGACCCGGGGGCGACCAACTACGAGCAGTACTTC. The full variable domain, in which reference TRBV7-8 and TRBJ2-7 provide the parts outside the CDR3, is GAGVSQSPRYKVAKRGQDVALRCDPISGHVSLFWYQQALGQGPEFLTYFQNEAQLDKSGLPSDRFFAERPEGSVSTLKIQRTQQEDSAVYLCASTDPGATNYEQYFGPGTRLTVT.

The V and J genes are TRBV19 and TRBJ2-3, with 12 bases matching TRBD2. Trimming cost V 5 bases and J 5 bases; bases outside gene matches: 8. Germline-derived CDR1 and CDR2 are LNHDA and SQIVND (reference sequence). The CDR3 is 16 residues long. The CDR3 DNA reads TGTGCCAGTAGTGGCCGACTAGCGGGAGAGGTAGATACGCAGTATTTT. Its protein product is CASSGRLAGEVDTQYF.

There are many counts of this clonotype. The chain is built from TRBV20-1 and TRBJ2-3; 10 positions agree with TRBD2. This CDR3 comprises 16 residues. V was clipped by 4 bases and J by 1 base; unmatched bases: 8. Per the germline V gene, CDR1 is DFQATT and CDR2 is SNEGSKA (reference sequence). The CDR3 DNA is TGCAGTGCTAACCCCCGTCTAGCGGGGGGCACAGATACGCAGTATTTT. As protein: CSANPRLAGGTDTQYF.

This clonotype was seen repeatedly, ten times or more. The rearrangement joins TRBV12-3 or TRBV12-4 to TRBJ1-5; the D is unclear. CDR3 size: 12 residues. The V end was cut by 7 bases, the J end by 2 bases, with 6 bases between. The CDR3 DNA is TGTGCCAGCAAGTTAGGCAATCAGCCCCAGCATTTT. Protein: CASKLGNQPQHF.

This clonotype occurred many times. Here the CDR3 reads CASSVGGRSQETQYF. The CDR3 nucleotides read TGTGCCAGCAGCGTCGGGGGCCGATCGCAAGAGACCCAGTACTTC. The chain couples TRBV11-2 to TRBJ2-5; possibly TRBD1 or TRBD2 for D (6 bases each). V lost 5 bases and J 2 bases, leaving 15 bases between the germline ends. The CDR3 consists of 15 residues. Germline CDR1 SGHAT, CDR2 FQNNGV.

This clonotype has only a few counts. This chain links TRBV20-1 with TRBJ2-1; 11 nucleotides line up with TRBD2. Germline lookup yields CDR1 DFQATT and CDR2 SNEGSKA (reference sequence). The CDR3 is 15 amino acids. J gave up 6 bases and V 6 bases, and 10 bases lay outside the gene matches. Here the CDR3 DNA reads TGCAGTGCAGCCCCACTAGCGGGGGCCGTCAATGAGCAGTTCTTC. As protein: CSAAPLAGAVNEQFF.

This clonotype came up many times. The J gene is TRBJ2-7, the V gene TRBV5-1; TRBD1 is a possible D gene (6 bases). Germline loops: CDR1 SGHRS, CDR2 YFSETQ. The CDR3 covers 15 residues. Trimming left V 3 bases short and J 7 bases short, with 20 bases between. CDR3 nucleotides: TGCGCCAGCAGCTCCGTAGGGACAACCGACGGGGAGCAGTACTTC. The encoded protein is CASSSVGTTDGEQYF. Together with reference TRBV5-1 and TRBJ2-7, the CDR3 gives the full variable domain: KAGVTQTPRYLIKTRGQQVTLSCSPISGHRSVSWYQQTPGQGLQFLFEYFSETQRNKGNFPGRFSGRQFSNSRSEMNVSTLELGDSALYLCASSSVGTTDGEQYFGPGTRLTVT.

This clonotype showed up many times. This rearrangement joins TRBV5-1 to TRBJ1-2; D perhaps matches TRBD1 (6 bases). V lost 0 bases, J lost 4 bases, and 16 bases lay in between. Germline CDR1 is SGHRS and CDR2 is YFSETQ. This CDR3 has 16 residues. In DNA, the CDR3 is TGCGCCAGCAGCTTGGAATTCGGGGGGCGGAGCTATGGCTACACCTTC. Protein: CASSLEFGGRSYGYTF.

In this sample, this clonotype turned up many times. The chain couples TRBV28 to TRBJ1-1; D is uncertain. The CDR3 runs to 14 residues. V was trimmed by 5 bases and J by 0 bases, leaving 10 bases between them. Germline CDR1 and CDR2: MDHEN and SYDVKM. The CDR3 bases are TGTGCCAGCAGTCTCGTTAAGGTGAACACTGAAGCTTTCTTT. It is translated as CASSLVKVNTEAFF.

This clonotype came up a few times. The V gene is TRBV4-3, the J gene TRBJ2-7, with D possibly TRBD1 on 6 matching bases. This CDR3 is built from 15 residues. Germline CDR1 LGHNA, CDR2 YSLEER. V was shortened by 4 bases and J by 2 bases, with 15 bases between the two germline ends. CDR3: CASSPDHRAPYEQYF. The CDR3, as DNA: TGCGCCAGCAGCCCTGACCACAGGGCCCCCTACGAGCAGTACTTC.

There are a few counts of this clonotype. V gene TRBV27 combines with J gene TRBJ2-7, with TRBD1 matching over 8 bases. V was clipped by 5 bases and J by 2 bases; unmatched bases: 5. This CDR3 comprises 14 residues. Germline V gene data show CDR1 as MNHEY and CDR2 as SMNVEV (reference sequence). As DNA, the CDR3 is TGTGCCAGCAGTAAGGACAGGGCGACCTACGAGCAGTACTTC. Protein sequence: CASSKDRATYEQYF.

This clonotype was seen many times. V gene TRBV28 combines with J gene TRBJ2-5; D unresolved. CDR3 length equals 13 residues. V was trimmed by 4 bases and J by 5 bases, leaving 11 bases between them. Germline values: CDR1 MDHEN, CDR2 SYDVKM. The CDR3 bases are TGTGCCAGCAGTTCGACTGCCCGGGAGACCCAGTACTTC. Its translation is CASSSTARETQYF.

This clonotype was counted many times. The gene calls are TRBV27 and TRBJ2-1; maybe TRBD1 (6 bases). This CDR3 contains 13 residues. Germline CDR1 MNHEY, CDR2 SMNVEV (reference sequence). Trimming pared 6 bases from V and 3 bases from J, leaving 9 bases between. The CDR3 is CASRGHLYNEQFF. The CDR3 nucleotides read TGTGCCAGCAGGGGACATCTCTACAATGAGCAGTTCTTC.

This clonotype was recorded at least ten times. The chain carries TRBV5-1 and TRBJ2-3, with 12 bases matching TRBD2. After removal of 4 bases from V and 6 bases from J, the junction contained 6 bases not matched to a gene. The germline CDR1 and CDR2 sequences are SGHRS and YFSETQ. This CDR3 has 15 residues. CDR3 in amino acids: CASSMWTSGADTQYF. The CDR3 region has the DNA TGCGCCAGCAGCATGTGGACTAGCGGGGCGGATACGCAGTATTTT. Looking up the rest from reference TRBV5-1 and TRBJ2-3 gives the full variable domain: KAGVTQTPRYLIKTRGQQVTLSCSPISGHRSVSWYQQTPGQGLQFLFEYFSETQRNKGNFPGRFSGRQFSNSRSEMNVSTLELGDSALYLCASSMWTSGADTQYFGPGTRLTVL.

Ten or more counts support this clonotype. The gene calls are TRBV4-1 and TRBJ2-7, with a weak D call TRBD2 (5 bases). The CDR3 is 15 amino acids. Germline CDR1 reads MGHRA; CDR2 reads YSYEKL. V shed 1 base and J shed 4 bases, with 14 bases lying between them. The CDR3: CASSQGQGSRYEQYF. The CDR3 nucleotides read TGCGCCAGCAGCCAAGGTCAAGGGAGTAGGTACGAGCAGTACTTC.

This clonotype was counted ten times or more. The chain links TRBV5-1 to TRBJ2-5; 8 bases agree with TRBD1. Trimming at V came to 4 bases and at J to 2 bases, leaving 4 bases not matched to a gene. Germline V gene sequence: CDR1 SGHRS, CDR2 YFSETQ. The CDR3 length is 14 residues. This CDR3 is CASSPRTGQETQYF. The CDR3 nucleotides read TGCGCCAGCAGCCCGCGGACAGGGCAAGAGACCCAGTACTTC.

The V call is TRBV11-2, the J call TRBJ1-1, with 8 nucleotides matching TRBD1. V was clipped by 5 bases and J by 4 bases; unmatched bases: 3. Looked up from germline, CDR1 is SGHAT and CDR2 is FQNNGV. CDR3 length: 13 amino acids. The CDR3, as DNA: TGTGCCAGCAGCAACGACAGGGGCACTGAAGCTTTCTTT. Protein: CASSNDRGTEAFF.

The chain links TRBV7-8 to TRBJ2-2; 10 bases are shared with TRBD1. CDR3 length: 16 residues. Germline assignment: CDR1 SGHVS and CDR2 FQNEAQ. The ends lost 1 base at V and 4 bases at J; junction bases unmatched: 3. CDR3: CASSLVGQGTTGELFF. CDR3 sequence (DNA): TGTGCCAGCAGCTTAGTGGGACAGGGGACCACCGGGGAGCTGTTTTTT.

In its sample, this clonotype was seen many times. At one boundary the junction diverges from the germline segment, which might be a read error. The chain has TRBV12-3 or TRBV12-4 and TRBJ2-7; 10 positions agree with TRBD1. The CDR3 contains 16 residues. CDR3 sequence reads: CASSSRGTGDSHEQYF. CDR3 in DNA: TGTGCCAGCAGTTCCAGAGGGACAGGGGACTCCCACGAGCAGTACTTC.

The V gene is TRBV4-1, the J gene TRBJ2-1; D is undetermined. With 0 bases removed from V and 10 bases from J, the gap between germline ends came to 7 bases. The germline CDR1 and CDR2 sequences are MGHRA and YSYEKL. The CDR3 runs to 12 residues. Here the CDR3 reads CASSQDKLEQFF. CDR3 in DNA: TGCGCCAGCAGCCAAGATAAACTAGAGCAGTTCTTC.

Many counts were recorded for this clonotype. The genes are TRBV5-1 and TRBJ1-2; 8 nucleotides match TRBD1. The CDR3 sequence is 16 residues long. The ends lost 5 bases at V and 2 bases at J; junction bases unmatched: 11. Germline V gene sequence: CDR1 SGHRS, CDR2 YFSETQ. The DNA of the CDR3 is TGCGCCAGCAGGCATACCGGCAGGGGGCGAAACTATGGCTACACCTTC. This sequence encodes CASRHTGRGRNYGYTF.

This clonotype has ten or more counts. V is TRBV7-2 and J is TRBJ2-3; 7 nucleotides match TRBD1. Per the germline V gene, CDR1 is SGHTA and CDR2 is FQGNSA. The CDR3 loop spans 15 amino acids. V lost 6 bases and J lost 2; bases outside the gene matches: 8. CDR3: CASSTQGSYTDTQYF. The CDR3 DNA reads as TGTGCCAGCAGTACACAGGGGTCCTACACAGATACGCAGTATTTT.

The chain recombines TRBV29-1 with TRBJ1-2; possibly TRBD1 for D (6 bases). V was trimmed by 1 base and J by 8 bases, leaving 20 bases between them. Germline CDR1 SQVTM, CDR2 ANQGSEA. The CDR3 consists of 15 residues. Written as DNA, the CDR3 is TGCAGCGTTGAAGGGGAGCAGGGGAAGGCGCTCGGCTACACCTTC. Its protein product is CSVEGEQGKALGYTF.

In its sample, this clonotype was seen many times. V gene TRBV12-3 or TRBV12-4 combines with J gene TRBJ2-7, with D hard to call. V was clipped by 1 base and J by 0 bases, with 10 bases between them. The CDR3 runs to 15 residues. Here the CDR3 DNA reads TGTGCCAGCAGTTTAGTTGGTCTATCCTCCTACGAGCAGTACTTC. It is translated as CASSLVGLSSYEQYF.

The J gene is TRBJ1-2, the V gene TRBV18; no clear D. The length of the CDR3 is 13 residues. Trimming cost V 0 bases and J 3 bases, with 5 bases left between them. Germline V gives CDR1 KGHSH, CDR2 LQKENI. CDR3 sequence: CASSPPPDYGYTF. The CDR3, as DNA: TGTGCCAGCTCACCACCTCCGGACTATGGCTACACCTTC.